This entry lists 32 T cell receptor beta chains sequenced from one sample in a study of T-cell reconstitution after alpha-beta-depleted transplantation in children. Unique molecular identifiers tagged the TCRbeta library. MiXCR, applied by TCRdb to the PCR reads, yields one record per CDR3 protein. The data hold about 500,000 distinct CDR3 sequences, with about 33% observed a single time. Source: PBMCs from the stem cell graft donor, taken from the stem cell graft. These receptors originate from a human donor who donated a stem cell graft to a child with aplastic anemia.

This clonotype was found once. This chain uses TRBV7-9 with TRBJ1-1; D not certain. The V and J ends lost 2 bases and 7 bases respectively, with 11 bases between them. CDR3 length equals 13 residues. The germline V gene has CDR1 SEHNR and CDR2 FQNEAQ (reference sequence). The CDR3 DNA reads TGTGCCAGCAGCTTATTCGGGGAATATGAAGCTTTCTTT. Translating gives CASSLFGEYEAFF. The full variable domain, with the rest looked up from reference TRBV7-9 and TRBJ1-1, is DTGVSQNPRHKITKRGQNVTFRCDPISEHNRLYWYRQTLGQGPEFLTYFQNEAQLEKSRLLSDRFSAERPKGSFSTLEIQRTEQGDSAMYLCASSLFGEYEAFFGQGTRLTVV.

The V gene is TRBV5-1, the J gene TRBJ2-1, with no clear D. Trimming pared 5 bases from V and 2 bases from J, leaving 8 bases between. The length of the CDR3 is 13 residues. CDR1 and CDR2 from the germline V gene are SGHRS and YFSETQ. This CDR3 reads CASRETPYNEQFF. The CDR3 DNA follows: TGCGCCAGCAGAGAAACCCCCTACAATGAGCAGTTCTTC.

This clonotype was counted a few times. CDR3 bases: TGTGCCAGCATCCAAAGGACTGCGGTGACCAATGAGCAGTTCTTC. As protein: CASIQRTAVTNEQFF. This sequence joins TRBV2 and TRBJ2-1, with a weak D call TRBD2 (5 bases). Germline-derived CDR1 and CDR2 are SNHLY and FYNNEI. Trimming removed 7 bases from V and 6 bases from J, with 19 bases in between. The CDR3 length is 15 residues.

To note about this clonotype: Relative to the germline gene, one junction end is altered; a read error may explain this. V is TRBV5-1 and J is TRBJ2-1; 7 bases line up with TRBD2. CDR3 length: 16 amino acids. Germline loops: CDR1 SGHRS, CDR2 YFSETQ. The CDR3 DNA reads as TGCGACAGCAGCGCGGGTCCTCGGCTAGCGGACAATGAGCAGTTCTTC. This translates into CDSSAGPRLADNEQFF. Full variable domain (outside the CDR3, taken from reference TRBV5-1 and TRBJ2-1): KAGVTQTPRYLIKTRGQQVTLSCSPISGHRSVSWYQQTPGQGLQFLFEYFSETQRNKGNFPGRFSGRQFSNSRSEMNVSTLELGDSALYLCDSSAGPRLADNEQFFGPGTRLTVL.

This sequence joins TRBV11-2 and TRBJ2-3; D is unclear. The CDR3 has 15 residues. The V gene's germline CDR1 is SGHAT and CDR2 FQNNGV. Trimming left V 4 bases short and J 7 bases short, with 18 bases between. CDR3 sequence (DNA): TGTGCCAGCAGCTCCGACATACAAGACTTTCATACGCAGTATTTT. Amino acids: CASSSDIQDFHTQYF.

This clonotype was seen more than once but under ten times. The rearrangement uses TRBV5-1 and TRBJ2-7; 9 bases fit TRBD1. The junction had 15 bases not matched to a gene; V was cut back by 7 bases and J by 4 bases. The CDR3 covers 16 residues. Germline V gene data show CDR1 as SGHRS and CDR2 as YFSETQ. CDR3 DNA: TGCGCCAGCCGGATTGGGACAGGGATTTTAGGGTACGAGCAGTACTTC. This sequence encodes CASRIGTGILGYEQYF.

The rearrangement uses TRBV11-3 and TRBJ2-3, with TRBD2 identical over 10 bases. Germline CDR1 SGHNT, CDR2 YENEEA. The CDR3 covers 17 residues. J was trimmed by 4 bases and V by 5 bases; bases with no gene match: 12. The CDR3 spells CASSPTELAGWPDTQYF. In nucleotides, the CDR3 is TGTGCCAGCAGCCCCACGGAACTAGCGGGATGGCCAGATACGCAGTATTTT. Complete variable domain (other parts from reference TRBV11-3 and TRBJ2-3): EAGVVQSPRYKIIEKKQPVAFWCNPISGHNTLYWYLQNLGQGPELLIRYENEEAVDDSQLPKDRFSAERLKGVDSTLKIQPAELGDSAVYLCASSPTELAGWPDTQYFGPGTRLTVL.

The chain recombines TRBV12-3 or TRBV12-4 with TRBJ1-1, with D maybe TRBD1 (6 bases). Trimming shortened V by 6 bases and J by 0 bases, and 11 bases separated the two germline ends. The CDR3 contains 14 residues. CDR3 DNA: TGTGCCAGCAGGGAGACAGGCGTGAACACTGAAGCTTTCTTT. As protein: CASRETGVNTEAFF.

The rearrangement links TRBV2 to TRBJ2-6; D is ambiguous. V lost 4 bases and J 0 bases, leaving 4 bases between the germline ends. CDR1 and CDR2 (germline): SNHLY, FYNNEI. The CDR3 is 14 amino acids. The CDR3 loop is CASSGYSGANVLTF. The CDR3 DNA sequence: TGTGCCAGCAGTGGCTACTCTGGGGCCAACGTCCTGACTTTC.

The rearrangement uses TRBV7-2 and TRBJ2-3; 8 bases are a match to TRBD2. Germline CDR1 reads SGHTA; CDR2 reads FQGNSA. With V trimmed by 1 base and J by 1 base, 1 base remained unmatched. The CDR3 contains 15 residues. In nucleotides, the CDR3 is TGTGCCAGCAGCTTAGTGACTAGCGGCACAGATACGCAGTATTTT. Translating it yields CASSLVTSGTDTQYF.

The gene calls are TRBV6-2 or TRBV6-3 and TRBJ2-1; D is perhaps TRBD1 or TRBD2 (5 bases each). This CDR3 is 16 amino acids long. Looked up from germline, CDR1 is MNHEY and CDR2 is SVGEGT. The V end lost 6 bases, the J end lost 0 bases, and 15 bases lay between the germline ends. The CDR3 loop reads CASRRDGSYSYNEQFF. Here the CDR3 DNA reads TGTGCCAGCAGGAGGGACGGATCATACTCCTACAATGAGCAGTTCTTC.

The chain has TRBV6-1 and TRBJ2-1; perhaps TRBD2 as D (6 bases). The CDR3 loop spans 14 amino acids. V was pared by 7 bases and J by 8 bases, with 18 bases between. CDR1 and CDR2 from the germline V gene are MNHNS and SASEGT. The chain's CDR3 is CASNTGLGGDEQFF. Written as DNA, the CDR3 is TGTGCCAGCAACACGGGACTGGGCGGCGATGAGCAGTTCTTC.

This clonotype appeared a few times. The chain couples TRBV29-1 to TRBJ1-2; 7 bases match TRBD1. V lost 7 bases to trimming and J lost 7 bases; unmatched junction nucleotides: 12. This CDR3 comprises 13 residues. Germline lookup yields CDR1 SQVTM and CDR2 ANQGSEA. The CDR3 spells CSGGSDRASGYTF. The DNA of the CDR3 is TGCAGCGGGGGCTCAGACAGGGCAAGTGGCTACACCTTC.

This chain joins TRBV7-3 and TRBJ2-1; D not certain. V was clipped by 6 bases and J by 4 bases, with 10 bases between them. The CDR3 has 13 residues. Germline V gene data show CDR1 as SGHTA and CDR2 as FQGTGA. CDR3 region: CASRDPKYNEQFF. DNA for the CDR3: TGTGCCAGCAGGGACCCGAAATACAATGAGCAGTTCTTC.

V and J are TRBV18 and TRBJ1-1; 9 nucleotides agree with TRBD1. V trimming: 6 bases; J trimming: 7 bases; junction bases outside the gene matches: 12. Germline V CDR1 and CDR2: KGHSH, LQKENI. The CDR3 length is 15 residues. CDR3 loop: CASSQATGGKSEAFF. The CDR3 DNA follows: TGTGCCAGCTCCCAGGCAACAGGGGGCAAGAGTGAAGCTTTCTTT.

The chain has TRBV18 and TRBJ2-3; the match to TRBD2 covers 9 bases. The CDR3 spans 17 residues. Germline lookup yields CDR1 KGHSH and CDR2 LQKENI. The J segment lost 4 bases and the V segment lost 3 bases, leaving 11 bases of the junction unmatched. CDR3 residues: CASSPRTAGGWPDTQYF. The CDR3 DNA reads as TGTGCCAGCTCACCCCGGACAGCGGGAGGTTGGCCAGATACGCAGTATTTT.

This clonotype was seen a few times. V gene TRBV15 combines with J gene TRBJ1-1; D is unresolved. The CDR3 has 18 amino acids. Deletions cut 0 bases from V and 0 bases from J, with 17 bases between. Looked up from germline, CDR1 is LNHNV and CDR2 is YYDKDF (reference sequence). CDR3 in amino acids: CATSRDIFRPSMNTEAFF. In nucleotides, the CDR3 is TGTGCCACCAGCAGAGATATCTTTCGTCCGAGCATGAACACTGAAGCTTTCTTT.

The chain uses TRBV20-1 and TRBJ2-5, with 15 bases matching TRBD2. The germline V gene has CDR1 DFQATT and CDR2 SNEGSKA (reference sequence). The CDR3 consists of 15 residues. Germline trimming cut 5 bases from V and 9 bases from J; bases unmatched to any gene: 10. CDR3: CSAEKRTSGRAAQYF. The CDR3 bases are TGCAGTGCTGAAAAGAGGACTAGCGGGAGGGCGGCCCAGTACTTC.

The chain is built from TRBV5-1 and TRBJ2-1, with D uncertain. Per the germline V gene, CDR1 is SGHRS and CDR2 is YFSETQ. V lost 4 bases, J lost 8 bases, and 13 bases lay in between. The CDR3 loop spans 13 amino acids. For the CDR3, the DNA is TGCGCCAGCAGCCGGACGCTTGAGGATGAGCAGTTCTTC. This encodes CASSRTLEDEQFF.

This clonotype occurred a few times. This rearrangement joins TRBV27 to TRBJ2-7; TRBD2 matches 11 bases. Trimming removed 2 bases from V and 3 bases from J; junction bases left unmatched: 3. Germline CDR1 reads MNHEY; CDR2 reads SMNVEV (reference sequence). The CDR3 runs 15 residues. The CDR3 DNA reads as TGTGCCAGCAGTTTACACCTAGCGGGAGGCTACGAGCAGTACTTC. Translating it yields CASSLHLAGGYEQYF.

A note on this clonotype: This may arise from a read error, as a much more abundant clone is one base away. J is TRBJ1-1 and V is TRBV12-3 or TRBV12-4; no definite D call. This CDR3 contains 14 residues. The CDR3 DNA is TGTGCCAGCAGTTTGAGAGGAGTGAAGACTGAAGCTTTCTTT. This encodes CASSLRGVKTEAFF.

In its sample, this clonotype was seen a few times. The chain has TRBV11-1 and TRBJ1-5; TRBD1 agrees at 12 bases. Losses at the gene ends were 0 bases for V and 2 bases for J; bases not matched to a gene: 5. Germline loops: CDR1 SGHAT, CDR2 FQDESV (reference sequence). This CDR3 has 18 amino acids. The CDR3 DNA is TGTGCCAGCAGCTTAGCCCCGGGACAGGGGGCACGCAATCAGCCCCAGCATTTT. It encodes CASSLAPGQGARNQPQHF.

The genes are TRBV7-3 and TRBJ2-1, with 11 bases matching TRBD1. Germline V gene data show CDR1 as SGHTA and CDR2 as FQGTGA. The CDR3 runs to 15 residues. The junction had 1 base not matched to a gene; V was cut back by 4 bases and J by 2 bases. As DNA, the CDR3 is TGTGCCAGCAGCTGGACAGGGGGCGCCTACAATGAGCAGTTCTTC. Its translation is CASSWTGGAYNEQFF.

This chain links TRBV19 with TRBJ2-7; D gene uncertain. CDR3 length: 13 amino acids. Germline CDR1 reads LNHDA; CDR2 reads SQIVND (reference sequence). Trimming pared 0 bases from V and 4 bases from J, leaving 7 bases between. The chain's CDR3 is CASSIEREYEQYF. The DNA of the CDR3 is TGTGCCAGTAGTATAGAAAGGGAATACGAGCAGTACTTC. Using reference TRBV19 and TRBJ2-7 for the parts outside the CDR3, the full variable domain is DGGITQSPKYLFRKEGQNVTLSCEQNLNHDAMYWYRQDPGQGLRLIYYSQIVNDFQKGDIAEGYSVSREKKESFPLTVTSAQKNPTAFYLCASSIEREYEQYFGPGTRLTVT.

The chain carries TRBV19 and TRBJ1-1; 7 nucleotides line up with TRBD1. The germline V gene has CDR1 LNHDA and CDR2 SQIVND (reference sequence). The CDR3 is 13 amino acids. The ends lost 11 bases at V and 7 bases at J; junction bases unmatched: 13. The chain's CDR3 is CAASHPGGVEAFF. CDR3 DNA: TGTGCCGCGTCACACCCAGGGGGAGTTGAAGCTTTCTTT.

This clonotype was seen a handful of times. The V call is TRBV18, the J call TRBJ1-5; unclear D gene. Germline values: CDR1 KGHSH, CDR2 LQKENI. V dropped 5 bases and J dropped 0 bases, with 14 bases sitting between them. The CDR3 consists of 16 residues. As DNA, the CDR3 is TGTGCCAGCTCAGCAACATGGAAACATAGCAATCAGCCCCAGCATTTT. Its protein is CASSATWKHSNQPQHF.

This clonotype was detected ten times or more. The V gene is TRBV7-8, the J gene TRBJ2-1, with unresolved D. The CDR3 runs 14 residues. Germline CDR1 is SGHVS and CDR2 is FQNEAQ. Trimming removed 1 base from V and 0 bases from J, with 4 bases in between. As DNA, the CDR3 is TGTGCCAGCAGCTTAGGTCACTCCTACAATGAGCAGTTCTTC. Residues: CASSLGHSYNEQFF.

The chain couples TRBV18 to TRBJ2-6, with TRBD1 identical over 7 bases. V was pared by 1 base and J by 0 bases, with 3 bases of the junction left unmatched. The CDR3 is 17 amino acids. Per germline, CDR1 KGHSH and CDR2 LQKENI. The CDR3 sequence: CASSPQAGGSGANVLTF. CDR3 bases: TGTGCCAGCTCACCACAAGCAGGGGGCTCTGGGGCCAACGTCCTGACTTTC. The variable domain in full, completed from reference TRBV18 and TRBJ2-6, reads NAGVMQNPRHLVRRRGQEARLRCSPMKGHSHVYWYRQLPEEGLKFMVYLQKENIIDESGMPKERFSAEFPKEGPSILRIQQVVRGDSAAYFCASSPQAGGSGANVLTFGAGSRLTVL.

The gene calls are TRBV5-1 and TRBJ1-2, with D tentatively TRBD1 (5 bases). The CDR3 runs 13 residues. Trimming stripped 0 bases from V and 8 bases from J, with 11 bases between. Looked up from germline, CDR1 is SGHRS and CDR2 is YFSETQ. This CDR3 reads CASSLVTGDGYTF. CDR3 in DNA: TGCGCCAGCAGCTTGGTAACAGGCGACGGCTACACCTTC.

Points on this clonotype: A junction end diverges from the germline sequence, so it may reflect a read error. This chain links TRBV20-1 with TRBJ1-1; D gene uncertain. The CDR3 consists of 14 residues. CDR1 is DFQATT and CDR2 is SNEGSKA in the germline V gene (reference sequence). CDR3 sequence: CSAREGGGNTEAYF. The CDR3 nucleotides read TGCAGTGCTAGAGAGGGTGGAGGGAACACTGAAGCTTACTTT.

This chain links TRBV6-2 or TRBV6-3 with TRBJ1-1, with D unresolved. From germline, CDR1 is MNHEY and CDR2 SVGEGT. The CDR3 is made up of 16 amino acids. Trimming took 0 bases from V and 0 from J, leaving 11 bases between them. CDR3 DNA: TGTGCCAGCAGTTACTCGGTTCCCGGGTTGAACACTGAAGCTTTCTTT. Its translation: CASSYSVPGLNTEAFF.

The chain has TRBV7-2 and TRBJ2-2; D is uncertain. Germline CDR1 and CDR2: SGHTA and FQGNSA. V was clipped by 1 base and J by 0 bases, with 12 bases between them. The CDR3 extends over 17 amino acids. The CDR3 protein is CASSLGMVNPNTGELFF. The CDR3 DNA reads TGTGCCAGCAGCTTAGGAATGGTGAATCCGAACACCGGGGAGCTGTTTTTT.